This T cell receptor beta chain stems from a study of regulatory T cells in long-lasting Graves disease. Time point specified: persistent/refractory GD, antithyroid drugs over 5 years with positive TRAb. After RNA was extracted from PBMCs, the TCR library was made from it. The CDR3 loop spans 13 amino acids. V shed 3 bases and J shed 4 bases, with 9 bases lying between them. CDR1 is MDHEN, CDR2 SYDVKM, per germline. This clonotype was counted at least ten times. Library construction for TCR beta used iRepertoire HTBI primers and Arm-PCR of CDR3 regions. One entry per CDR3 protein results from TCRdb running MiXCR on the multiplex PCR reads. The table has about 340,000 distinct CDR3 sequences, around 20% seen once.

This chain connects TRBV28 to TRBJ1-2; no firm D call. This TCR was recovered from a female donor with Graves disease. This specimen consisted of peripheral blood mononuclear cells (PBMCs), obtained when the disease was refractory, from a patient treated with antithyroid drugs. CDR3 DNA sequence: TGTGCCAGCAGTTTGTCGTCGGTCTATGGCTACACCTTC. It is translated as CASSLSSVYGYTF.